This TCR beta chain was identified in a study of blood T cell repertoires in COVID-19. Per the original methods: Amplification of reference gene primers was used by the study to estimate nucleated cell counts. Repertoires were generated with immunoSEQ multiplex PCR, while TCRdb's copy carries only in-frame clones and drops some. V and J calls and clone size are given by that table; D and trimming were obtained from the DNA. The sample shows under 300,000 clones, just under 90% of them seen only once. The CDR3 length is 15 residues. Germline V gene sequence: CDR1 SGHTA, CDR2 FQGTGA. J lost 7 bases, V lost 0 bases, and 7 bases had no gene match.

The sequence came from a woman between 35 and 50 years old with acute or convalescent COVID-19. What was sequenced was peripheral blood. The rearrangement joins TRBV7-3 to TRBJ1-1, with 8 bases that match TRBD1. The CDR3, as DNA: TGTGCCAGCAGCTTAACGTGGGCAGGGGGCGATGAAGCTTTCTTT. Translated, it gives CASSLTWAGGDEAFF.